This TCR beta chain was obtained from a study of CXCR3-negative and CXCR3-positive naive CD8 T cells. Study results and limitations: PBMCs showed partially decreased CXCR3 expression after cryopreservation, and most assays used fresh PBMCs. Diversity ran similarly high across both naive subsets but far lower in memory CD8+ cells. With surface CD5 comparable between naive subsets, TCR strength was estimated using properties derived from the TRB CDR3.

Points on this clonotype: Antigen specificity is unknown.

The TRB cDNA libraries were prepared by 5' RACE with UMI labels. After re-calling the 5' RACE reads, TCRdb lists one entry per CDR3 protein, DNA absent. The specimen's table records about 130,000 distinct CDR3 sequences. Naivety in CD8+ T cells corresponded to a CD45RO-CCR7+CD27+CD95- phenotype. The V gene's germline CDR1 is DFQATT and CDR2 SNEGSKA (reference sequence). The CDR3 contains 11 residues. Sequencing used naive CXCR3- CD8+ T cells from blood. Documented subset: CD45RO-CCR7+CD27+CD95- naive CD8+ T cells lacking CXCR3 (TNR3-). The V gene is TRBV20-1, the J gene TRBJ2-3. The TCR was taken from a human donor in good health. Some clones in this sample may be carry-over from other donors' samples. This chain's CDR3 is CSARVYDTQYF.